This T cell receptor (beta chain) is drawn from a study of T-cell memory formation after mild COVID-19 (dated by TCRdb to the early 2020s). About the investigation overall: TCR sequence clusters from the two donors were largely donor specific. Two young, previously healthy adult volunteers made up the cohort, one male and one female. T-cell clones expanding and contracting after mild COVID-19 in two donors were tracked by longitudinal TCRalpha and TCRbeta repertoire sequencing. The paper as a whole reports these results and caveats: Contracting CD4+ clones were found mainly in CM and EM memory subsets, while CD8+ clones were enriched in EMRA. Only a couple of mild cases were covered by the study, and larger cohorts that include severe cases with pre-infection samples were considered necessary. Some responding clones were found in pre-infection memory, which suggests that pre-existing cross-reactive memory T cells took part in the SARS-CoV-2 response. SARS-CoV-2 specificity of the second-wave clones peaking on day 37 was not confirmed. Balanced CD4/CD8 phenotypes were observed for clones contracting from day 15 to 85, whereas a bias towards CD4+ was observed for a second wave of clones expanding from day 15 to 37.

As regards this clonotype: Its antigen is still unknown. Within one base of it there is no much larger clone, and no base qualities were kept.

The CDR3 measures 16 amino acids from cysteine to phenylalanine. The sequence is cut down to CDR3 DNA, 48 bases in frame from base 1. V lost 6 bases and J lost 5 bases; the stretch between them is 20 bases long. The sample was run on an Illumina NovaSeq 6000. Using 5'RACE with constant-segment primers, TCRalpha and TCRbeta cDNA libraries were constructed, with sample barcodes and unique molecular identifiers added in the process. Trizol reagent was used to extract RNA from every sample. Libraries were amplified in two PCR steps, with a second sample barcode and Illumina TruSeq adapters added in the second step. The libraries were sequenced on an Illumina NovaSeq using 2 x 150 bp paired-end reads. As for the original processing: Reads were demultiplexed and collapsed into UMI-guided consensus sequences with migec v1.2.7. Using mixcr v2.1.11, UMI consensuses were aligned to TRA and TRB V and J templates and then assembled into clonotypes. A clonotype was counted as expanded or contracted only if both edgeR and NoisET called the change significant, with noise models trained on biological replicates. For edgeR calls, the cutoffs were a false discovery rate-adjusted p below 0.01 and a log2 fold-change threshold of 1. As an exploratory analysis of dynamics, PCA with hierarchical clustering was applied to max-normalized trajectories of the 1000 most abundant clonotypes. Separately sequenced CD4+ and CD8+ repertoires were used to assign a CD4 or CD8 phenotype to each responding clone. In-frame beta chains were kept once TCRdb had trimmed the public reads at Q25 with fastp and called clones with MiXCR. Identical CDR3 proteins give one entry, which carries the most common genes and DNA. TCRdb assigned the V and J calls; the authors' analysis was not used. The sample includes 550,000 to 650,000 distinct CDR3 sequences, with 15% to 20% observed a single time. The top ten constitute about 7.4% of the sample.

Ficoll-Paque density gradient centrifugation was used to isolate PBMCs. This receptor was taken from an adult woman who had mild COVID-19 (a few samples of this study predate the infection). The sample titles of this study are shuffled in the database, so cell type and time point are left out; the donor was told from shared clones. Sequenced material: PBMCs or a T cell subset sorted from them (not recorded which). The chain was built from TRBV12-3 or TRBV12-4 and TRBJ2-1; TRBD1 is a possible D gene, resting on 5 matching bases. The DNA reads as follows: TGTGCCAGCAGCCGGCCAGGTCAGGGCTGGAACAATGAGCAGTTCTTC. Its protein is CASSRPGQGWNNEQFF.